The clone carrying this T cell receptor (beta chain) was seen only a few times. Germline V lookup: CDR1 SEHNR, CDR2 FQNEAQ (reference sequence). The length of the CDR3 is 15 residues. Trimming removed 3 bases from V and 4 bases from J, with 12 bases in between. The entry originates in a study of T-cell reconstitution after alpha-beta-depleted transplantation in children. Unique molecular identifiers were incorporated during preparation of the TCRbeta library. TCRdb re-called the PCR reads through MiXCR, storing one row per CDR3 protein. The sample includes about 610,000 distinct CDR3 sequences, roughly a tenth of them seen just once.

The sample consisted of PBMCs from the stem cell graft donor, taken from the stem cell graft. This sequence originates from a human donor who donated a stem cell graft to a child with acute myeloid leukemia. The chain carries TRBV7-9 and TRBJ1-4, with D perhaps matching TRBD1 (5 bases). The CDR3, as DNA: TGTGCCAGCAGCTTGGGGCAGACTGTTAATGAAAAACTGTTTTTT. The encoded protein is CASSLGQTVNEKLFF. Filled out from reference TRBV7-9 and TRBJ1-4, the complete variable domain reads DTGVSQNPRHKITKRGQNVTFRCDPISEHNRLYWYRQTLGQGPEFLTYFQNEAQLEKSRLLSDRFSAERPKGSFSTLEIQRTEQGDSAMYLCASSLGQTVNEKLFFGSGTQLSVL.